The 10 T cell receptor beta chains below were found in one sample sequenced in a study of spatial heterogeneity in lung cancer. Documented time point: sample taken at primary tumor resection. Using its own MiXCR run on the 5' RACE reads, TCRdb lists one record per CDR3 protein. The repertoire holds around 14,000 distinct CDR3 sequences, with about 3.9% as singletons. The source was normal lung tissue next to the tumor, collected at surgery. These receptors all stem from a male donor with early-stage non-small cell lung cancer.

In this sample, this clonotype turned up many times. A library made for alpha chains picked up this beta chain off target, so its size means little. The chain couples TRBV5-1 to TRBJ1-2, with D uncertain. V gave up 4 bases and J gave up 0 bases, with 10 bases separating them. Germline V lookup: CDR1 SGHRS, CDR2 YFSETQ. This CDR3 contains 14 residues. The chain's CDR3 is CASSTDGSNYGYTF. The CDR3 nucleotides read TGCGCCAGCAGCACGGACGGATCTAACTATGGCTACACCTTC.

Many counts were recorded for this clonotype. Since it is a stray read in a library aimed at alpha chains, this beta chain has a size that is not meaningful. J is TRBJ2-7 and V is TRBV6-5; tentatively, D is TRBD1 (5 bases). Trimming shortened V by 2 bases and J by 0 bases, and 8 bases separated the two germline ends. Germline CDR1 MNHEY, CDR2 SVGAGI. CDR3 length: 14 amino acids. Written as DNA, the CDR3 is TGTGCCAGCAGTTACCGACAGAGCTCCTACGAGCAGTACTTC. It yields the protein CASSYRQSSYEQYF.

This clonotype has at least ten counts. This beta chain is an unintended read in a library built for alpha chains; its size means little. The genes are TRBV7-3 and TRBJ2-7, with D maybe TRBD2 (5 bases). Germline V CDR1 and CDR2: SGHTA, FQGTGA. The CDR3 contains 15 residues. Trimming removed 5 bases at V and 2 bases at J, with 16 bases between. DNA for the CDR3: TGTGCCAGCAGCCCCGATGGCGGGCATACCTACGAGCAGTACTTC. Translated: CASSPDGGHTYEQYF.

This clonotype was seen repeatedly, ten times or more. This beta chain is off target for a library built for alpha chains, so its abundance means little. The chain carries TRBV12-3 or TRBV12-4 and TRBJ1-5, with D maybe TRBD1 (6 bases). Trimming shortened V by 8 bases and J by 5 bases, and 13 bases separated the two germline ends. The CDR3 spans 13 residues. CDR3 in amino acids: CASGTGSDQPQHF. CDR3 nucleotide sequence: TGTGCCAGCGGTACAGGGTCGGATCAGCCCCAGCATTTT.

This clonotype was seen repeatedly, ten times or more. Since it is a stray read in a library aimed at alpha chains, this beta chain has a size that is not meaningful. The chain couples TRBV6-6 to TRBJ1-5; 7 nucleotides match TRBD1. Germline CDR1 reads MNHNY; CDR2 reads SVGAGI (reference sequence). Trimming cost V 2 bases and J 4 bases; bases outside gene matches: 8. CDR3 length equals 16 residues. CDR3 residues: CASSYGQGVANQPQHF. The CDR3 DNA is TGTGCCAGCAGTTACGGGCAGGGGGTAGCAAATCAGCCCCAGCATTTT.

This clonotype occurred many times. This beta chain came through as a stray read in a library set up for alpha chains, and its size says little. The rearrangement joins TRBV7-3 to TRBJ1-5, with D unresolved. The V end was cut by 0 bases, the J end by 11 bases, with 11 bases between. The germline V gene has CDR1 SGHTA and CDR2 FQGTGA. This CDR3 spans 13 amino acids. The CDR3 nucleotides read TGTGCCAGCAGCTTAACAGAGGGAGGGTCCCAGCATTTT. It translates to CASSLTEGGSQHF.

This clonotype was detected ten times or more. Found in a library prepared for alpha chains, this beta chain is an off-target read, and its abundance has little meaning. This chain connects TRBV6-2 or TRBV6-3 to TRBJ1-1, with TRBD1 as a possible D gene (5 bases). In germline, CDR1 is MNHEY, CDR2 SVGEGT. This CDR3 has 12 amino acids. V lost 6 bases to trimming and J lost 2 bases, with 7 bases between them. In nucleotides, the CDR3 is TGTGCCAGCAGGACAGTTAACACTGAAGCTTTCTTT. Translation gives CASRTVNTEAFF.

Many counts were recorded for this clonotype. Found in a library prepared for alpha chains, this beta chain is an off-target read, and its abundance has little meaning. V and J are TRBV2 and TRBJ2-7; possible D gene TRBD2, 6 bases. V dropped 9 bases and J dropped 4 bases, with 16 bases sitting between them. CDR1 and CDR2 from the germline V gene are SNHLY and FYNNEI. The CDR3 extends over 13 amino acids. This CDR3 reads CASRDPSGYEQYF. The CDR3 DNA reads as TGTGCCAGTCGCGACCCGAGCGGGTACGAGCAGTACTTC. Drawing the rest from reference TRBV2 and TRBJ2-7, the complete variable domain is EPEVTQTPSHQVTQMGQEVILRCVPISNHLYFYWYRQILGQKVEFLVSFYNNEISEKSEIFDDQFSVERPDGSNFTLKIRSTKLEDSAMYFCASRDPSGYEQYFGPGTRLTVT.

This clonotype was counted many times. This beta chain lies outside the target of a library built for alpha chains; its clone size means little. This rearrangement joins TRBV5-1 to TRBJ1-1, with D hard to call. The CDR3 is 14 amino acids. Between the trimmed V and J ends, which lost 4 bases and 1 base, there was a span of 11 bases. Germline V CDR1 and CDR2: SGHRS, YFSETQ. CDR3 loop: CASSPEVKNTEAFF. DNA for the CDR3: TGCGCCAGCAGCCCGGAGGTCAAGAACACTGAAGCTTTCTTT.

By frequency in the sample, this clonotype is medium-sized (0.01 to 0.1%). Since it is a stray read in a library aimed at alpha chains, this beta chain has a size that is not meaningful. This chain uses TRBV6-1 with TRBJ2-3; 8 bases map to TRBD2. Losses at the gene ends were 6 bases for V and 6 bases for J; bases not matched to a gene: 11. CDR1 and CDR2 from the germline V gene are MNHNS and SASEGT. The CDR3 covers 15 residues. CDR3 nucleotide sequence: TGTGCCAGCAGCCTCCGGGAGGGGGGCGTGGATACGCAGTATTTT. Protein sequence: CASSLREGGVDTQYF.